These 30 T cell receptor beta chains share one sample of origin, sequenced in a study of blood T cell repertoires in COVID-19. The assay was immunoSEQ multiplex PCR, and TCRdb's table has in-frame clones only and misses some. The sample lists fewer than 200,000 clones, about 80% occurring once. Sequencing was done on a sample of PBMCs or T cells enriched from blood (not recorded which). Receptors originate from a woman aged 60 to 75 with acute COVID-19.

The chain links TRBV7-9 to TRBJ1-3; maybe TRBD1 (6 bases). The CDR3 sequence is 14 residues long. Trimming left V 5 bases short and J 2 bases short, with 10 bases between. Germline CDR1 reads SEHNR; CDR2 reads FQNEAQ (reference sequence). The CDR3 DNA reads TGTGCCAGCAGCGCCGGGACAACTGGAAACACCATATATTTT. Its protein product is CASSAGTTGNTIYF.

V is TRBV5-4 and J is TRBJ2-2; D is unclear. Per the germline V gene, CDR1 is SGHNT and CDR2 is YYREEE (reference sequence). The CDR3 is 15 residues long. The V gene lost 3 bases and the J gene lost 9 bases, with 18 bases spanning the gap. The CDR3 region is CASSSDSQPTRELFF. The DNA of the CDR3 is TGTGCCAGCAGCTCTGATTCGCAACCCACTCGGGAGCTGTTTTTT.

This clone appeared a few times. J is TRBJ2-5 and V is TRBV5-4, with TRBD2 identical over 10 bases. The J segment lost 5 bases and the V segment lost 4 bases, leaving 8 bases of the junction unmatched. Germline assignment: CDR1 SGHNT and CDR2 YYREEE (reference sequence). The CDR3 loop spans 15 amino acids. Here the CDR3 DNA reads TGTGCCAGCAGCCCTGGACTAGCGGTGAGGGAGACCCAGTACTTC. The encoded protein is CASSPGLAVRETQYF.

The J gene is TRBJ2-2, the V gene TRBV15, with D maybe TRBD1 (6 bases). The CDR3 runs to 16 residues. The V gene's germline CDR1 is LNHNV and CDR2 YYDKDF (reference sequence). Trimming removed 1 base at V and 1 base at J, with 10 bases between. DNA for the CDR3: TGTGCCACCAGCAGAGTTCAGGGGAGGAACACCGGGGAGCTGTTTTTT. Its translation: CATSRVQGRNTGELFF.

The chain carries TRBV27 and TRBJ1-6; 7 bases are a match to TRBD1. Trimming removed 5 bases from V and 6 bases from J; junction bases left unmatched: 10. Germline CDR1 and CDR2: MNHEY and SMNVEV (reference sequence). The CDR3 runs to 16 residues. This CDR3 is CASSPVSGTVNSPLHF. Written as DNA, the CDR3 is TGTGCCAGCAGTCCCGTCTCCGGGACAGTTAATTCACCCCTCCACTTT.

The V and J genes are TRBV11-2 and TRBJ1-2, with D perhaps matching TRBD1 (6 bases). The CDR3 contains 13 residues. Trimming shortened V by 4 bases and J by 5 bases, and 11 bases separated the two germline ends. Germline values: CDR1 SGHAT, CDR2 FQNNGV. CDR3: CASSSWTAYGYTF. CDR3 in DNA: TGTGCCAGCAGCTCGTGGACAGCTTATGGCTACACCTTC. The entire variable domain, with the rest obtained from reference TRBV11-2 and TRBJ1-2, is as follows: EAGVAQSPRYKIIEKRQSVAFWCNPISGHATLYWYQQILGQGPKLLIQFQNNGVVDDSQLPKDRFSAERLKGVDSTLKIQPAKLEDSAVYLCASSSWTAYGYTFGSGTRLTVV.

The J gene is TRBJ1-3, the V gene TRBV14; D is ambiguous. The V gene lost 2 bases and the J gene lost 3 bases, with 8 bases spanning the gap. From germline, CDR1 is SGHDN and CDR2 FVKESK. This CDR3 comprises 14 residues. CDR3 nucleotides: TGTGCCAGCAGCCAAAGAGTTTATGGAAACACCATATATTTT. It encodes CASSQRVYGNTIYF. The complete variable domain, with remaining parts taken from reference TRBV14 and TRBJ1-3, reads EAGVTQFPSHSVIEKGQTVTLRCDPISGHDNLYWYRRVMGKEIKFLLHFVKESKQDESGMPNNRFLAERTGGTYSTLKVQPAELEDSGVYFCASSQRVYGNTIYFGEGSWLTVV.

The V call is TRBV4-1, the J call TRBJ1-5; D possibly corresponds to TRBD1 (6 bases). V was shortened by 0 bases and J by 4 bases, with 13 bases between the two germline ends. CDR3 length: 16 residues. Looked up from germline, CDR1 is MGHRA and CDR2 is YSYEKL. CDR3 loop: CASSQDSGTPNQPQHF. As DNA, the CDR3 is TGCGCCAGCAGCCAAGATTCTGGGACACCAAATCAGCCCCAGCATTTT.

V usage is TRBV18 and J usage is TRBJ1-5; D gene ambiguous. V lost 4 bases to trimming and J lost 4 bases, with 5 bases between them. This CDR3 is built from 12 residues. Per germline, CDR1 KGHSH and CDR2 LQKENI. CDR3: CASSQTNQPQHF. The CDR3 DNA is TGTGCCAGCTCACAGACAAATCAGCCCCAGCATTTT.

The V call is TRBV29-1, the J call TRBJ2-7, with D possibly TRBD2 on 5 matching bases. There are 14 residues in the CDR3. V lost 6 bases and J lost 2, with 17 bases in between. Germline V CDR1 and CDR2: SQVTM, ANQGSEA. DNA for the CDR3: TGCAGCGTCCCAAGGGCGGGTTTCCCCTACGAGCAGTACTTC. This translates into CSVPRAGFPYEQYF.

This clone showed up just a few times. This CDR3 is CASRTEHSNQPQHF. The CDR3 DNA is TGTGCCAGCCGGACAGAACATAGCAATCAGCCCCAGCATTTT. V usage is TRBV19 and J usage is TRBJ1-5, with D possibly matching TRBD1 (6 bases). Germline loops: CDR1 LNHDA, CDR2 SQIVND (reference sequence). CDR3 length equals 14 residues. Trimming cost V 9 bases and J 0 bases, with 12 bases left between them.

In its sample, this clone was seen a few times. The V and J genes are TRBV19 and TRBJ1-5; D uncertain. CDR3 length: 14 residues. Trimming removed 3 bases at V and 4 bases at J, with 10 bases between. CDR1 is LNHDA and CDR2 is SQIVND in the germline V gene (reference sequence). CDR3 bases: TGTGCCAGTAGTATGTCTGGGAGAAATCAGCCCCAGCATTTT. As protein: CASSMSGRNQPQHF.

This chain joins TRBV18 and TRBJ1-5; D is perhaps TRBD1 (6 bases). This CDR3 region has 12 residues. Germline CDR1 KGHSH, CDR2 LQKENI. Trimming shortened V by 3 bases and J by 11 bases, and 11 bases separated the two germline ends. DNA of the CDR3: TGTGCCAGCTCACCCGGACAGCCTGCCCAGCATTTT. It is translated as CASSPGQPAQHF. The variable domain in full, with the rest retrieved from reference TRBV18 and TRBJ1-5, is NAGVMQNPRHLVRRRGQEARLRCSPMKGHSHVYWYRQLPEEGLKFMVYLQKENIIDESGMPKERFSAEFPKEGPSILRIQQVVRGDSAAYFCASSPGQPAQHFGDGTRLSIL.

The chain carries TRBV30 and TRBJ1-1; D is ambiguous. CDR3 length: 13 amino acids. Germline V CDR1 and CDR2: GTSNPN, SVGIG (reference sequence). Trimming cost V 0 bases and J 6 bases, with 11 bases left between them. The CDR3 DNA reads TGTGCCTGGAGTGTACGAAGCTTGGCTGAAGCTTTCTTT. Protein product: CAWSVRSLAEAFF.

The chain carries TRBV4-2 and TRBJ2-2, with 9 bases identical to TRBD1. Germline CDR1 reads LGHNA; CDR2 reads YNFKEQ. The CDR3 covers 17 residues. J was trimmed by 7 bases and V by 0 bases; bases with no gene match: 9. CDR3: CASSQDVTTGGIGELFF. CDR3 DNA sequence: TGTGCCAGCAGCCAAGATGTGACAACAGGGGGCATCGGGGAGCTGTTTTTT.

The rearrangement uses TRBV19 and TRBJ1-5; D unclear. The germline V gene encodes CDR1 LNHDA and CDR2 SQIVND (reference sequence). This CDR3 has 13 residues. Trimming removed 8 bases from V and 2 bases from J, with 10 bases in between. The CDR3 spells CASSGMGNQPQHF. CDR3 nucleotide sequence: TGTGCCAGTTCGGGAATGGGCAATCAGCCCCAGCATTTT.

This chain uses TRBV7-6 with TRBJ2-6; TRBD1 agrees at 7 bases. The ends lost 1 base at V and 2 bases at J; junction bases unmatched: 2. The V gene's germline CDR1 is SGHVS and CDR2 FNYEAQ. The CDR3 sequence is 16 residues long. The CDR3 reads CASSLVTGAGANVLTF. CDR3 in DNA: TGTGCCAGCAGCTTAGTTACAGGGGCTGGGGCCAACGTCCTGACTTTC.

The chain joins TRBV6-2 or TRBV6-3 to TRBJ1-1, with 7 nucleotides matching TRBD1. The germline V gene encodes CDR1 MNHEY and CDR2 SVGEGT. CDR3 size: 11 residues. Losses at the gene ends were 5 bases for V and 10 bases for J; bases not matched to a gene: 4. The CDR3 DNA sequence: TGTGCCAGCAGTACAGGGGTCCGAGCTTTCTTT. Protein sequence: CASSTGVRAFF.

V is TRBV7-2 and J is TRBJ2-1; the match to TRBD2 covers 8 bases. CDR1 SGHTA and CDR2 FQGNSA come from the germline V gene. J lost 7 bases, V lost 3 bases, and 11 bases had no gene match. The CDR3 length is 16 residues. CDR3 nucleotides: TGTGCCAGCAGCTTGCTAGGTAGCGGGATTGTAAATGAGCAGTTCTTC. Protein product: CASSLLGSGIVNEQFF.

The CDR3 nucleotides read TGTGCCAGCACCCCCGGACAGGGGAACCAGTTCTTC. The encoded protein is CASTPGQGNQFF. The gene calls are TRBV12-3 or TRBV12-4 and TRBJ2-1; 9 positions match TRBD1. The length of the CDR3 is 12 residues. The V segment lost 7 bases and the J segment 13 bases; nucleotides outside the gene matches: 8.

This clone was picked up one time. The chain combines TRBV4-3 with TRBJ2-3; 7 bases map to TRBD2. From germline, CDR1 is LGHNA and CDR2 YSLEER. This CDR3 has 18 residues. V trimming: 0 bases; J trimming: 4 bases; junction bases outside the gene matches: 13. The CDR3 DNA reads as TGCGCCAGCAGCCAAGATCGGTCGGCGGGGGTCACGCCAGATACGCAGTATTTT. Its protein product is CASSQDRSAGVTPDTQYF.

In this sample, this clone turned up once. The V call is TRBV7-2, the J call TRBJ1-1, with D maybe TRBD1 (5 bases). Per germline, CDR1 SGHTA and CDR2 FQGNSA. The CDR3 spans 15 residues. V lost 2 bases, J lost 1 base, and 11 bases lay in between. The CDR3: CASSLQGLSNTEAFF. The CDR3 DNA sequence: TGTGCCAGCAGCTTACAGGGACTTTCGAACACTGAAGCTTTCTTT.

This clone was seen more than once but under ten times. The chain recombines TRBV30 with TRBJ1-3; D remains ambiguous. There are 13 residues in the CDR3. Germline V CDR1 and CDR2: GTSNPN, SVGIG (reference sequence). Trimming shortened V by 6 bases and J by 0 bases, and 9 bases separated the two germline ends. The CDR3 bases are TGTGCCTGCGCGGCGAGCTCTGGAAACACCATATATTTT. As protein: CACAASSGNTIYF.

The chain is built from TRBV11-3 and TRBJ1-1; 8 nucleotides align to TRBD1. V gave up 5 bases and J gave up 12 bases; unmatched junction bases: 11. Germline assignment: CDR1 SGHNT and CDR2 YENEEA. This CDR3 region has 13 residues. The CDR3, as DNA: TGTGCCAGCAGCAGGACAGGGACTTCGATAACTTTCTTT. Its protein product is CASSRTGTSITFF.

The J gene is TRBJ2-3, the V gene TRBV10-1; the D gene is possibly TRBD2 (5 bases). CDR3 length: 15 amino acids. CDR1 and CDR2 from the germline V gene are WNHNN and SYGVQD (reference sequence). V was cut by 2 bases and J by 0 bases, with 9 bases left in between. DNA for the CDR3: TGCGCCAGCAGTGAGGCCGGGATTAGCACAGATACGCAGTATTTT. As protein: CASSEAGISTDTQYF.

The chain is built from TRBV7-2 and TRBJ2-1; 8 nucleotides line up with TRBD1. The germline gives CDR1 SGHTA, CDR2 FQGNSA. V gave up 6 bases and J gave up 4 bases; unmatched junction bases: 2. The CDR3 has 13 residues. The CDR3 DNA reads TGTGCCAGCAGTACAGGGGGTTACAATGAGCAGTTCTTC. This translates into CASSTGGYNEQFF.

The chain uses TRBV3-1 (or the pseudogene TRBV3-2) and TRBJ2-1, with 7 bases fitting TRBD2. The CDR3 is 15 amino acids. V dropped 5 bases and J dropped 6; count of bases not matched to a gene: 10. Germline CDR1 reads LGHDT; CDR2 reads YNNKEL (reference sequence). CDR3 in DNA: TGTGCCAGCAGCTTGGGAGCGGGGAAGGTCAATGAGCAGTTCTTC. Translation: CASSLGAGKVNEQFF.

This chain uses TRBV18 with TRBJ2-6, with a possible D match to TRBD1 (5 bases). The CDR3 sequence is 15 residues long. Trimming removed 4 bases at V and 0 bases at J, with 7 bases between. The germline V gene encodes CDR1 KGHSH and CDR2 LQKENI. CDR3 region: CASSQGNSGANVLTF. In nucleotides, the CDR3 is TGTGCCAGCTCACAGGGGAACTCTGGGGCCAACGTCCTGACTTTC. Based on the CDR3 plus reference TRBV18 and TRBJ2-6, the full variable domain is NAGVMQNPRHLVRRRGQEARLRCSPMKGHSHVYWYRQLPEEGLKFMVYLQKENIIDESGMPKERFSAEFPKEGPSILRIQQVVRGDSAAYFCASSQGNSGANVLTFGAGSRLTVL.

The genes are TRBV6-2 or TRBV6-3 and TRBJ1-5; D is possibly TRBD1 (5 bases). The V end was cut by 2 bases, the J end by 0 bases, with 14 bases between. The CDR3 covers 17 residues. Germline CDR1 is MNHEY and CDR2 is SVGEGT. CDR3 protein: CASSYAQGAYSNQPQHF. In nucleotides, the CDR3 is TGTGCCAGCAGTTACGCCCAGGGCGCTTATAGCAATCAGCCCCAGCATTTT.

The CDR3 DNA sequence: TGCGCCAGTCGGAATCCAGGGATAATGAACACTGAAGCTTTCTTT. It yields the protein CASRNPGIMNTEAFF. The rearrangement joins TRBV5-1 to TRBJ1-1, with D possibly being TRBD1 (5 bases). Germline CDR1 reads SGHRS; CDR2 reads YFSETQ. The CDR3 runs to 15 residues. Trimming took off 8 bases at V and 0 bases at J, with 17 bases between the two ends.